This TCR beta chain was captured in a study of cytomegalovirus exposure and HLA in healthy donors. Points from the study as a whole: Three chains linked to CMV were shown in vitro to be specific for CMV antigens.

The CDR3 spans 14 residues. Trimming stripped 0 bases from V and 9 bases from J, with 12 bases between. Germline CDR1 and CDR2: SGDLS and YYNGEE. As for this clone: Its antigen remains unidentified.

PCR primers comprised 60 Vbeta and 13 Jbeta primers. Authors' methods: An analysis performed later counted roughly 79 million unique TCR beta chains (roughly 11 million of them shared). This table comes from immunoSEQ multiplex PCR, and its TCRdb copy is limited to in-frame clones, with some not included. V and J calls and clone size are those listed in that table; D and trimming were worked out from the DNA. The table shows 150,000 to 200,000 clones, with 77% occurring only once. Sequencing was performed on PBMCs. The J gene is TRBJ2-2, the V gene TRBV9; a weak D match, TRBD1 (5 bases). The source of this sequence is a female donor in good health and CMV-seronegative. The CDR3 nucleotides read TGTGCCAGCAGCGTAGAACTCAGGGTCCGGGAGCTGTTTTTT. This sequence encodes CASSVELRVRELFF.